Listed here are 18 T cell receptor beta chains from one sample, sequenced in a study of early T cells in non-severe SARS-CoV-2 infection. TCRdb ran MiXCR on the 5' RACE reads and lists one entry per CDR3 protein. The sample yields approximately 76,000 distinct CDR3 sequences, roughly 12% seen once. What was sequenced was whole blood. These receptors were taken from an adult who was a healthcare worker with PCR-confirmed SARS-CoV-2 infection or an uninfected control (not recorded which).

The chain couples TRBV28 to TRBJ2-3; 8 nucleotides line up with TRBD2. The CDR3 consists of 16 residues. With V trimmed by 2 bases and J by 2 bases, 6 bases remained unmatched. Looked up from germline, CDR1 is MDHEN and CDR2 is SYDVKM. The CDR3 DNA reads as TGTGCCAGCAGTTTACGGAGCGGGGGTGTCACAGATACGCAGTATTTT. Translation gives CASSLRSGGVTDTQYF.

The J gene is TRBJ2-7, the V gene TRBV9; 9 nucleotides agree with TRBD1. CDR3 size: 16 residues. The J segment lost 7 bases and the V segment lost 1 base, leaving 12 bases of the junction unmatched. The germline gives CDR1 SGDLS, CDR2 YYNGEE. CDR3 DNA sequence: TGTGCCAGCAGCGTAAAAGCCGGGACAGGGCTTCGGGAGCAGTACTTC. Translation: CASSVKAGTGLREQYF.

This clonotype was counted ten times or more. V and J are TRBV4-1 and TRBJ1-2; 7 bases fit TRBD1. The V and J ends lost 1 base and 5 bases, in that order; junction bases with no gene match: 1. In germline, CDR1 is MGHRA, CDR2 YSYEKL. The CDR3 is 13 residues long. DNA for the CDR3: TGCGCCAGCAGCCAAGCGACAGGGTATGGCTACACCTTC. Amino acid sequence: CASSQATGYGYTF.

This clonotype occurred many times. J is TRBJ1-1 and V is TRBV7-9; maybe TRBD1 (6 bases). Germline loops: CDR1 SEHNR, CDR2 FQNEAQ (reference sequence). Trimming pared 7 bases from V and 2 bases from J, leaving 14 bases between. The CDR3 consists of 14 residues. The DNA of the CDR3 is TGTGCCAGCATAGACCGGGGGCCAAACACTGAAGCTTTCTTT. This codes for CASIDRGPNTEAFF.

The gene calls are TRBV11-2 and TRBJ1-4; D not resolved. Germline loops: CDR1 SGHAT, CDR2 FQNNGV. V lost 4 bases and J 4 bases, leaving 19 bases between the germline ends. The length of the CDR3 is 17 residues. CDR3 sequence: CASSSWNSRPNNEKLFF. The CDR3 DNA follows: TGTGCCAGCAGCTCGTGGAACAGTCGTCCTAATAATGAAAAACTGTTTTTT. Using reference TRBV11-2 and TRBJ1-4 for the parts outside the CDR3, the full variable domain is EAGVAQSPRYKIIEKRQSVAFWCNPISGHATLYWYQQILGQGPKLLIQFQNNGVVDDSQLPKDRFSAERLKGVDSTLKIQPAKLEDSAVYLCASSSWNSRPNNEKLFFGSGTQLSVL.

This chain connects TRBV29-1 to TRBJ2-1; D is perhaps TRBD1 (5 bases). Germline V gene lookup returns CDR1 SQVTM and CDR2 ANQGSEA. CDR3 length: 15 residues. V was shortened by 0 bases and J by 5 bases, with 14 bases between the two germline ends. The CDR3 DNA sequence: TGCAGCGTTGAAGATGGGGCGTACCAACACAATGAGCAGTTCTTC. Its translation is CSVEDGAYQHNEQFF.

This clonotype showed up just a few times. V gene TRBV10-3 combines with J gene TRBJ1-6; 7 bases agree with TRBD1. Germline values: CDR1 ENHRY, CDR2 SYGVKD. V trimming: 4 bases; J trimming: 10 bases; junction bases outside the gene matches: 10. There are 15 residues in the CDR3. In nucleotides, the CDR3 is TGTGCCATCAGTGGGGCAGGGGGTCTGGGATCACCCCTCCACTTT. Its translation is CAISGAGGLGSPLHF.

This clonotype was observed at least ten times. J is TRBJ2-5 and V is TRBV27, with a tentative D call TRBD1 (6 bases). Per germline, CDR1 MNHEY and CDR2 SMNVEV (reference sequence). Trimming shortened V by 4 bases and J by 5 bases, and 14 bases separated the two germline ends. This CDR3 region has 14 residues. CDR3 in amino acids: CASSYRVTGETQYF. CDR3 in DNA: TGTGCCAGCAGTTACAGGGTTACGGGGGAGACCCAGTACTTC.

The sample holds a few counts of this clonotype. This chain connects TRBV10-3 to TRBJ2-7; D not resolved. V dropped 1 base and J dropped 6 bases, with 10 bases sitting between them. In germline, CDR1 is ENHRY, CDR2 SYGVKD. The CDR3 extends over 13 amino acids. The DNA of the CDR3 is TGTGCCATCAGTGAGTTGGGCTCTTCCGAGCAGTACTTC. Its translation is CAISELGSSEQYF.

The table lists this clonotype with a few counts. The chain links TRBV4-1 to TRBJ1-3; TRBD1 might be the D (5 bases). This CDR3 comprises 16 residues. CDR1 and CDR2 (germline): MGHRA, YSYEKL. V was shortened by 1 base and J by 0 bases, with 10 bases between the two germline ends. The CDR3 region is CASSQVTVLSGNTIYF. The DNA for the CDR3 is TGCGCCAGCAGCCAAGTGACAGTCCTCTCTGGAAACACCATATATTTT.

This clonotype appeared a few times. The gene calls are TRBV10-1 and TRBJ2-5, with a weak D call TRBD2 (7 bases). V was clipped by 6 bases and J by 5 bases, with 16 bases between them. CDR1 and CDR2 from the germline V gene are WNHNN and SYGVQD (reference sequence). The length of the CDR3 is 14 residues. DNA for the CDR3: TGCGCCAGCAGCGAAGGGGGGGATTCGGAGACCCAGTACTTC. Its protein product is CASSEGGDSETQYF.

This clonotype was seen more than once but under ten times. The rearrangement joins TRBV18 to TRBJ1-2; the D is unclear. The CDR3 spans 15 residues. Per the germline V gene, CDR1 is KGHSH and CDR2 is LQKENI. Trimming cost V 2 bases and J 4 bases, with 14 bases left between them. DNA of the CDR3: TGTGCCAGCTCACCAGCGGGGAGGCGAGGCTATGGCTACACCTTC. This gives the protein CASSPAGRRGYGYTF. The full variable domain, rest sourced from reference TRBV18 and TRBJ1-2, is NAGVMQNPRHLVRRRGQEARLRCSPMKGHSHVYWYRQLPEEGLKFMVYLQKENIIDESGMPKERFSAEFPKEGPSILRIQQVVRGDSAAYFCASSPAGRRGYGYTFGSGTRLTVV.

This clonotype came up many times. The V and J genes are TRBV20-1 and TRBJ1-2; tentative D call: TRBD1 (6 bases). V gave up 3 bases and J gave up 1 base, with 15 bases separating them. Looked up from germline, CDR1 is DFQATT and CDR2 is SNEGSKA (reference sequence). CDR3 size: 15 residues. The CDR3 DNA reads TGCAGTGCTAGTAGGGCAGGGGCCCTTAACTATGGCTACACCTTC. This encodes CSASRAGALNYGYTF.

The gene calls are TRBV7-9 and TRBJ1-1; a weak D match, TRBD1 (5 bases). Looked up from germline, CDR1 is SEHNR and CDR2 is FQNEAQ (reference sequence). The V end was cut by 7 bases, the J end by 3 bases, with 9 bases between. There are 12 residues in the CDR3. In nucleotides, the CDR3 is TGTGCCAGCACCGACAGTTACACTGAAGCTTTCTTT. Residues: CASTDSYTEAFF.

This clonotype has ten or more counts. The rearrangement uses TRBV6-2 or TRBV6-3 and TRBJ1-1; no reliable D call. The V end was cut by 6 bases, the J end by 2 bases, with 7 bases between. The germline gives CDR1 MNHEY, CDR2 SVGEGT. The CDR3 sequence is 12 residues long. CDR3 amino acids: CASSLENTEAFF. CDR3 DNA sequence: TGTGCCAGCAGCTTAGAAAACACTGAAGCTTTCTTT.

CDR3 sequence: CSGRKNTEAFF. The CDR3 DNA reads TGCAGCGGCCGGAAGAACACTGAAGCTTTCTTT. The genes are TRBV29-1 and TRBJ1-1; no clear D. V was pared by 7 bases and J by 1 base, with 7 bases between. The CDR3 covers 11 residues. Germline values: CDR1 SQVTM, CDR2 ANQGSEA.

There are many counts of this clonotype. V and J are TRBV6-6 and TRBJ1-5; D is possibly TRBD1 (5 bases). Trimming took off 0 bases at V and 4 bases at J, with 13 bases between the two ends. The V gene's germline CDR1 is MNHNY and CDR2 SVGAGI (reference sequence). The CDR3 has 16 amino acids. CDR3 nucleotide sequence: TGTGCCAGCAGTTACTCGATTGGCAGGGTTAATCAGCCCCAGCATTTT. It codes for CASSYSIGRVNQPQHF.

This clonotype was counted between two and nine times. V gene TRBV7-9 combines with J gene TRBJ1-3; 10 positions agree with TRBD1. V lost 5 bases and J lost 4; bases outside the gene matches: 20. This CDR3 is built from 20 residues. Germline V lookup: CDR1 SEHNR, CDR2 FQNEAQ (reference sequence). CDR3 coding DNA: TGTGCCAGCAGCCCCACGGCGGCACTTCAGACAGGGGGCGCGGGAAACACCATATATTTT. It encodes CASSPTAALQTGGAGNTIYF.